This T cell receptor (beta chain) was recorded in a study of T cell changes during pregnancy in multiple sclerosis. Trimming pared 5 bases from V and 1 base from J, leaving 11 bases between. The CDR3 totals 15 residues. CDR1 and CDR2 from the germline V gene are MGHRA and YSYEKL. The method was immunoSEQ multiplex PCR; TCRdb's version includes in-frame clones alone and lacks a portion of them. The table includes 50,000 to 65,000 clones, around 93% detected once. The chain carries TRBV4-1 and TRBJ2-2, with D perhaps matching TRBD2 (6 bases). The TCR sequence derives from a female donor with multiple sclerosis, enrolled in a pregnancy study. The input for sequencing was CD8+ T cells from peripheral blood mononuclear cells, taken in the second trimester of pregnancy. CDR3 sequence reads: CASSAGTLNTGELFF. CDR3 sequence (DNA): TGCGCCAGCAGCGCTGGGACTTTGAACACCGGGGAGCTGTTTTTT.